The text below deals with one T cell receptor (beta chain). It has no known antigen specificity. Germline is not matched at one junction end, which may reflect a read error. The data are from a study of regulatory T cells in long-lasting Graves disease (dated by TCRdb to the early 2020s). For the wider study: In the newly diagnosed Graves' disease group, patients had been taking antithyroid drugs for less than 3 months. A total of approximately 35 samples were covered by TCR sequencing, comprising approximately 13 persistent and around 20 newly diagnosed Graves' disease patients. The study was conducted in China and was registered as a clinical trial. This study used TCR sequencing and RNA sequencing of peripheral blood to compare persistent Graves' disease patients against newly diagnosed Graves' disease patients.

The germline V gene supplies CDR1 MNHEY and CDR2 SVGAGI. From its cysteine to its phenylalanine, the CDR3 spans 15 amino acids. Only CDR3 DNA is held: 45 bases, read in frame from base 1. Interpreted using the paper, the time point label stands for: newly diagnosed GD, antithyroid drugs for less than 3 months. For both TCR sequencing and RNA sequencing, RNA was extracted from PBMCs using TRIzol. The diagnosis of Graves' disease followed American Thyroid Association guidelines. Recruitment of patients was carried out at an endocrinology department in Xi'an, China. Each patient gave around 9.2 milliliters of peripheral blood, collected in an EDTA anticoagulant tube. Ficoll Paque Plus density gradient separation was used to isolate PBMCs, and no further T cell sorting was performed. An Agilent 2100 Bioanalyzer and agarose gel were used to check RNA quality, while a NanoDrop 2000 measured RNA concentration.

The receptor library was made with multiplex PCR. The instrument was an Illumina HiSeq 4000. CDR3 regions were amplified by Arm-PCR with iRepertoire HTBI primers to construct TCR beta libraries. Before sequencing, the PCR products went through gel purification. The authors' analysis ran thus. A total of 62 TRBV and about 13 TRBJ segments were identified across samples and were used for gene usage analysis of CDR3 amino acid clonotypes. Filtered high-quality paired reads were merged into contigs using COPE and FqMerger. BLAST was used to align contigs to the IMGT TRBV, TRBD and TRBJ reference genes, and CDR3 was defined following IMGT. Any clonotype with a frequency above 0.1% was classified as a highly expanded clone. Repertoire diversity was measured by Shannon entropy, and V-J evenness by the Gini coefficient. Clonotypes shared by more than one individual were considered public. TCRdb's own reprocessing of the public reads used fastp at Q25 and MiXCR and kept productive beta chains. Identical CDR3 protein sequences are pooled into one entry, listed with their most common genes and DNA. What appears here as the V and J calls and clone size reflects TCRdb's work, not the paper's. The sample table holds about 460,000 distinct CDR3 sequences, of which 13% to 15% were seen once. Over 15% of the sample is held by the ten biggest clonotypes.

The investigation overall reported the following: The study examined only peripheral blood because the primary lesion, thyroid tissue, could not be accessed. Persistent patients shared more public clonotypes among themselves (around 2,800) than newly diagnosed patients did (about 1,000). Sequencing and analysis were limited to the TCR beta chain. Preferential use of TRBV28, TRBJ1-2 and TRBJ2-5 was observed in persistent disease, whereas TRBV20-1 and TRBJ2-1 were favored in newly diagnosed disease. The authors acknowledged the small sample size as a limitation that may reduce accuracy. Compared with newly diagnosed patients, persistent Graves' disease patients had lower TCR Shannon entropy and fewer highly expanded clones, which suggests clonal expansion.

These data were also filed under a second study, of T cells in Graves' hyperthyroidism and ophthalmopathy. The second paper states: Graves' hyperthyroidism was defined as stable when no progression to ophthalmopathy occurred over 18 months of follow-up. Hyperthyroidism patients were aged 18 to 65 years and newly diagnosed, with disease duration of less than 2 months. The study excluded patients with uncontrolled infections, other autoimmune diseases, pregnancy or lactation. Clinical symptoms, serum thyroxine and TRAb, thyroid ultrasound, and orbital computed tomography formed the basis for the diagnoses. A first-round RT-PCR of the TCR CDR3 used the HTBI primer set with the Qiagen OneStep RT-PCR kit. Most expanded thyroid clonotypes (frequency above 0.001) were also found in blood, which suggests that blood repertoires may mirror thyroid immune responses. Ophthalmopathy was separated from stable hyperthyroidism by a 13 V-J signature model, with roughly 88% sensitivity and 81% to 83% specificity obtained in cross-validation and 80%/75% obtained in testing. During validation, the model predicted progression to ophthalmopathy a median of approximately 6 months ahead of onset, with approximately 71% sensitivity and almost 75% specificity. To identify distinguishing TCR V-J signatures, a discovery cohort of about a hundred patients was used, comprising under 45 with Graves' ophthalmopathy and around 57 with stable Graves' hyperthyroidism. An independent validation cohort of around 19 hyperthyroidism patients and 15 or so patients who later progressed to ophthalmopathy tested prospective prediction of ophthalmopathy. For training and testing, the approximately 97 patients in the discovery cohort were randomly divided in a 7:3 ratio. Thyroid tissue and blood T-cell repertoires from about 6 Graves' hyperthyroidism patients were also compared in the study. Following sampling, methimazole starting at 30 mg daily was given to hyperthyroidism patients, and high-dose intravenous methylprednisolone was given to ophthalmopathy patients. A second multiplex PCR round built the libraries, followed by size selection and purification. Paired-end sequencing of the libraries was performed with 100 bp reads on an Illumina HiSeq2000. Raw data were processed with SOAPnuke, discarding reads with adapters, uncalled bases, mean Phred below 15, or no exact constant-primer or identifier match. High-quality paired reads were merged with COPE v1.2.5, and unique nucleotide sequences were defined as clonotypes. MiTCR v1.1 was used to align the clonotypes against IMGT TRBV, TRBD and TRBJ reference segments. Analysis was restricted to V-J combinations with a frequency above 0.0001, which covered 99.2% of repertoires. A TCS score was defined as the ratio of F50 (clonal expansion) to E x V (chaos), with BLOSUM62-based TCRdist applied between CDR3 peptides within each V-J. Welch's t-statistics and random forest reduced fewer than 550 V-J features to under 15, which were used in a naive Bayes classifier (R e1071). No statistical method was used to set the sample size in advance, and investigators knew the group allocation. TCR Vbeta CDR3 sequencing of roughly 140 peripheral blood samples (under 45 ophthalmopathy, around 80 hyperthyroidism and roughly 17 progressor patients) is reported in the paper.

The chain is encoded by TRBV6-5 joined to TRBJ2-2; 10 central bases correspond to TRBD2. The TCR was taken from a woman in her forties or fifties with Graves disease. Donor details come from another sample of the same person, matched by shared clones. Sequences were derived from peripheral blood mononuclear cells (PBMCs), sampled at new diagnosis, from a patient treated with antithyroid drugs. The CDR3 region has the sequence CASRYSSGSTGELFF. The nucleotide sequence reads TGTGCCAGCAGATACTCTAGCGGGAGCACCGGGGAGCTGTTTTTT.